This T cell receptor beta chain was sequenced during a study of blood T cells in healthy people across ages. This CDR3 has 17 residues. The germline V gene encodes CDR1 SGHDT and CDR2 YYEEEE. J was trimmed by 0 bases and V by 0 bases; bases with no gene match: 5. The study, taken as a whole, reports: Unknown CMV status may confound age-related changes in expanded clones.

Through a sample-barcoded 5' primer and a J-beta primer mix, a second PCR was run for roughly 6 to 12 cycles. One entry per CDR3 protein, called by TCRdb with MiXCR from the 5' RACE reads. The table lists fewer than 1,000,000 distinct CDR3 sequences, less than 60% of them singletons, with around a sixth in the top ten. Isolating PBMCs gave at least 6 million of these cells per sample. This clonotype was seen a few times. Its antigen is currently unknown. This chain uses TRBV5-6 with TRBJ2-3; 9 bases map to TRBD1. Sequencing used blood. This clonotype was sampled from a man of 80 years or more in good health. For the CDR3, the DNA is TGTGCCAGCAGCTTGGTCGGACAGGGGACTAGCACAGATACGCAGTATTTT. Its translation: CASSLVGQGTSTDTQYF.